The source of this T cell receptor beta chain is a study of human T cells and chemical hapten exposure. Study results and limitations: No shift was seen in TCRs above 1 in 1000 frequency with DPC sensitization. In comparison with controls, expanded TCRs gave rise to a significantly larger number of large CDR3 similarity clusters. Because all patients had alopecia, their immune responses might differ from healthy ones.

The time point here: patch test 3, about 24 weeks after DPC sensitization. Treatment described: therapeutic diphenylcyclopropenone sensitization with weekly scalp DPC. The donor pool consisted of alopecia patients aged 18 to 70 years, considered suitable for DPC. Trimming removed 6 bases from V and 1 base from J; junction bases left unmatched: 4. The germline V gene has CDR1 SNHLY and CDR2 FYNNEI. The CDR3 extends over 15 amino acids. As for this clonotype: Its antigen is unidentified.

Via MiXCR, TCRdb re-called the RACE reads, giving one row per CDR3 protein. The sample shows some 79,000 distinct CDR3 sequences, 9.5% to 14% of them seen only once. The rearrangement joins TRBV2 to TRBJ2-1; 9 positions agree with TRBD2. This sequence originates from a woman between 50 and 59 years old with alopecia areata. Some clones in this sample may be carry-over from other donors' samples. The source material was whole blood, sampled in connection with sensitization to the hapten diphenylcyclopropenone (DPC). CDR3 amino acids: CASRGAGGSYNEQFF. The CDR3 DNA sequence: TGTGCCAGCAGGGGAGCGGGAGGTTCCTACAATGAGCAGTTCTTC.